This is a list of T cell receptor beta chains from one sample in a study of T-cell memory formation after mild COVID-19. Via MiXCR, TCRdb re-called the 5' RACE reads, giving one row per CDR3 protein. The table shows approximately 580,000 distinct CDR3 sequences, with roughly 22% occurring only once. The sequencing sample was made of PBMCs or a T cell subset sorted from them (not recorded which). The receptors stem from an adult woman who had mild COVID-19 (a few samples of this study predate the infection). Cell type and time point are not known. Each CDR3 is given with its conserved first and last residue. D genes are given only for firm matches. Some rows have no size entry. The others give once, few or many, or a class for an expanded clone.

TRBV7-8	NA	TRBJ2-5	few	CASSFTRSQETQYF	TGTGCCAGCAGCTTCACCCGGTCCCAAGAGACCCAGTACTTC
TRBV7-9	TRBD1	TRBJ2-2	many	CASSLGQGASSGELFF	TGTGCCAGCAGCCTCGGACAGGGGGCCTCTAGCGGGGAGCTGTTTTTT
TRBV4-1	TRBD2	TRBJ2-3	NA	CASSHIAGGITDTQYF	TGCGCCAGCAGCCATATAGCGGGGGGGATCACAGATACGCAGTATTTT
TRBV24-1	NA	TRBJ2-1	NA	CATSDAGLAAYNEQFF	TGTGCCACCAGTGATGCAGGACTTGCCGCCTACAATGAGCAGTTCTTC
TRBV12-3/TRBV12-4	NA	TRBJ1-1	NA	CASSFFSGPARNTEAFF	TGTGCCAGCAGTTTTTTTTCAGGTCCAGCAAGAAACACTGAAGCTTTCTTT
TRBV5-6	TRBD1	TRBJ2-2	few	CASGSWLWLTWGQANTGELFF	TGTGCCAGCGGGAGCTGGTTGTGGTTAACCTGGGGACAGGCGAACACCGGGGAGCTGTTTTTT
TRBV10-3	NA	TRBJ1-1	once	CAISEKGTANTEAFF	TGTGCCATCAGTGAGAAGGGGACCGCGAACACTGAAGCTTTCTTT
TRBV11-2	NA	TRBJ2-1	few	CASSLTNGVIEQFF	TGTGCCAGCAGCCTAACGAATGGAGTGATTGAGCAGTTCTTC
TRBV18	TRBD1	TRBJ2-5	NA	CASSPKDRGETQYF	TGTGCCAGCTCACCGAAGGACAGGGGAGAGACCCAGTACTTC
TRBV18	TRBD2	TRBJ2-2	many	CASSPTSGRTGELFF	TGTGCCAGCTCACCGACTAGCGGGAGAACCGGGGAGCTGTTTTTT
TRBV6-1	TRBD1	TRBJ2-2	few	CASNTGTGWTGELFF	TGTGCCAGCAATACCGGGACAGGGTGGACCGGGGAGCTGTTTTTT
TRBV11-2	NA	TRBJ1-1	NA	CASSPSNNMNTEAFF	TGTGCCAGCAGCCCGTCGAATAATATGAACACTGAAGCTTTCTTT
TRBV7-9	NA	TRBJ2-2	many	CASSLGTNTGELFF	TGTGCCAGCAGCTTAGGAACCAACACCGGGGAGCTGTTTTTT
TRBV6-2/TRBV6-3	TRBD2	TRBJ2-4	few	CASSPRVAGGINIQYF	TGTGCCAGCAGCCCCCGAGTAGCGGGGGGGATAAACATTCAGTACTTC
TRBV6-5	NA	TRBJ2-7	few	CATLSSVSYEQYF	TGTGCCACCCTCAGCTCCGTCTCCTACGAGCAGTACTTC
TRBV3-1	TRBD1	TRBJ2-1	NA	CASSLPRDRPDSSYNEQFF	TGTGCCAGCAGCCTCCCCCGGGACAGGCCCGACAGCTCCTACAATGAGCAGTTCTTC
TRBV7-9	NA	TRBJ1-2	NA	CASSVRTVVDGYTF	TGTGCCAGCAGCGTCAGGACGGTCGTCGATGGCTACACCTTC
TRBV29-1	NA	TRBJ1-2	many	CSVEDGRANYGYTF	TGCAGCGTTGAAGATGGGCGAGCTAACTATGGCTACACCTTC
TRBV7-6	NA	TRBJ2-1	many	CASSPYLSPGPGEQFF	TGTGCCAGCAGCCCTTACTTGTCCCCGGGACCGGGTGAGCAGTTCTTC
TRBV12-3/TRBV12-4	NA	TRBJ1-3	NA	CASSFPGEPSGNTIYF	TGTGCCAGCAGTTTTCCCGGGGAACCCTCTGGAAACACCATATATTTT
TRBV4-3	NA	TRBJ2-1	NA	CASSQEEGNAYNEQFF	TGCGCCAGCAGCCAAGAAGAGGGTAATGCCTACAATGAGCAGTTCTTC
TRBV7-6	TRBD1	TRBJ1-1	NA	CASSPQDRANTEAFF	TGTGCCAGCAGCCCTCAAGACAGGGCGAACACTGAAGCTTTCTTT
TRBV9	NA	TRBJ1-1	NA	CASSADPGGLMNTEAFF	TGTGCCAGCAGCGCCGACCCCGGGGGCTTGATGAACACTGAAGCTTTCTTT
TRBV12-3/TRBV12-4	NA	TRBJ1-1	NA	CASSFGVGAFF	TGTGCCAGCAGTTTTGGTGTTGGTGCTTTCTTT
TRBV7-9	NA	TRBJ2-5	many	CASSSEGGETQYF	TGTGCCAGCAGCTCAGAGGGGGGGGAGACCCAGTACTTC